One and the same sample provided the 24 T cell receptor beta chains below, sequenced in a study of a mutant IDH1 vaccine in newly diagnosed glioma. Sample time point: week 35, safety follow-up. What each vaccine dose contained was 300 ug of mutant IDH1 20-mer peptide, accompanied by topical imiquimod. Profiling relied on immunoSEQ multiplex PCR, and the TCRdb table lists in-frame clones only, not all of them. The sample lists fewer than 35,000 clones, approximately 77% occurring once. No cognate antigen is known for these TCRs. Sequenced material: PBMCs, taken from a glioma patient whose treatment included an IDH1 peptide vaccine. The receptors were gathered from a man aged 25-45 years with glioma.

The CDR3 DNA reads TGTGCCAGCAGCTCGGACTGGGACGCGGAGACCCAGTACTTC. Protein sequence: CASSSDWDAETQYF. This chain connects TRBV7-2 to TRBJ2-5; D tentatively fits TRBD1 or TRBD2 (5 bases each). Trimming stripped 4 bases from V and 5 bases from J, with 14 bases between. CDR3 length: 14 residues. Germline CDR1 SGHTA, CDR2 FQGNSA. Full variable domain (rest looked up from reference TRBV7-2 and TRBJ2-5): GAGVSQSPSNKVTEKGKDVELRCDPISGHTALYWYRQSLGQGLEFLIYFQGNSAPDKSGLPSDRFSAERTGGSVSTLTIQRTQQEDSAVYLCASSSDWDAETQYFGPGTRLLVL.

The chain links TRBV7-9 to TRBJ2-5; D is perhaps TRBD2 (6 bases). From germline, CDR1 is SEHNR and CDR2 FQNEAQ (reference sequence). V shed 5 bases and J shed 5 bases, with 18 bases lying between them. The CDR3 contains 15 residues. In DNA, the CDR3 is TGTGCCAGCAGCCCGGGGGACCTATCGGGGGAGACCCAGTACTTC. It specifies CASSPGDLSGETQYF.

CDR3 in amino acids: CASSEAAGATYEQYF. The CDR3 DNA follows: TGTGCCAGCAGTGAGGCGGCAGGGGCTACCTACGAGCAGTACTTC. J is TRBJ2-7 and V is TRBV6-4; D may be TRBD1 (6 bases). CDR1 MRHNA and CDR2 SNTAGT come from the germline V gene. Trimming took 3 bases from V and 2 from J, leaving 14 bases between them. The CDR3 is 15 amino acids.

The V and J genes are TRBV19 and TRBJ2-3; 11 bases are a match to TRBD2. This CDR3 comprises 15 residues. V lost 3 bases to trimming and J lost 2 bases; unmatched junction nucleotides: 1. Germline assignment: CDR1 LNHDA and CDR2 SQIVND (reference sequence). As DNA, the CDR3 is TGTGCCAGTAGTATGACTAGCGGGGCCACAGATACGCAGTATTTT. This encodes CASSMTSGATDTQYF.

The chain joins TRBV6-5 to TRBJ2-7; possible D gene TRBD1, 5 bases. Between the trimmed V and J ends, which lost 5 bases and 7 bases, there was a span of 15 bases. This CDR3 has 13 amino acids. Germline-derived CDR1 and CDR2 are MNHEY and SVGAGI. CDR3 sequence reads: CASSPPAGIEQYF. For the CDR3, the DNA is TGTGCCAGCAGTCCCCCAGCAGGGATAGAGCAGTACTTC.

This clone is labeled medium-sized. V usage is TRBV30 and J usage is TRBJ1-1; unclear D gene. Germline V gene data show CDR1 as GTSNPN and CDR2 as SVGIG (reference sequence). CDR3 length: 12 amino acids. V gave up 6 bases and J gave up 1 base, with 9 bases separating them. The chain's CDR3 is CACEWGNTEAFF. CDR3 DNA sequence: TGTGCCTGTGAATGGGGGAACACTGAAGCTTTCTTT.

The CDR3 nucleotides are TGTGCCAGCAGCCAAGACAAGGGGGAGGATCCAAATACGCAGTATTTT. It translates to CASSQDKGEDPNTQYF. This chain uses TRBV4-2 with TRBJ2-3; D is perhaps TRBD1 or TRBD2 (6 bases each). Germline lookup yields CDR1 LGHNA and CDR2 YNFKEQ. The CDR3 consists of 16 residues. The germline V and J ends were trimmed by 0 bases and 7 bases, with 17 bases remaining between them.

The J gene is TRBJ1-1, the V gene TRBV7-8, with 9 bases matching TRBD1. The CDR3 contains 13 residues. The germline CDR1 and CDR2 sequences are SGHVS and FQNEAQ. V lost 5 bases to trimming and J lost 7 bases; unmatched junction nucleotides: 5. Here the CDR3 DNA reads TGTGCCAGCAGCCGCGGGACAGGGATTGAAGCTTTCTTT. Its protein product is CASSRGTGIEAFF.

This CDR3 reads CASSYLGLAGVSEQYF. The DNA for the CDR3 is TGTGCCAGCAGTTATCTGGGACTAGCGGGAGTTAGCGAGCAGTACTTC. The chain couples TRBV27 to TRBJ2-7; 14 bases align to TRBD2. Germline values: CDR1 MNHEY, CDR2 SMNVEV (reference sequence). J was trimmed by 6 bases and V by 4 bases; bases with no gene match: 8. CDR3 length equals 16 residues.

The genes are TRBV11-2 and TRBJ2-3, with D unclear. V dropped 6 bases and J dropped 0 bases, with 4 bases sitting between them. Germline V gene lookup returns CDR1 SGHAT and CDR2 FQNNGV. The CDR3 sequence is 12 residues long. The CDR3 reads CASRGSTDTQYF. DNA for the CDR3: TGTGCCAGCAGGGGTAGCACAGATACGCAGTATTTT.

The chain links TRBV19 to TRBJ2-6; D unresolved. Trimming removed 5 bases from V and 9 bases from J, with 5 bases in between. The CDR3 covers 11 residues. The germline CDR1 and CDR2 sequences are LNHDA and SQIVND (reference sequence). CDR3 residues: CASSFYNVLTF. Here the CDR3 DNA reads TGTGCCAGTAGTTTTTACAACGTCCTGACTTTC. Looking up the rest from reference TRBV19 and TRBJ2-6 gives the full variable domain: DGGITQSPKYLFRKEGQNVTLSCEQNLNHDAMYWYRQDPGQGLRLIYYSQIVNDFQKGDIAEGYSVSREKKESFPLTVTSAQKNPTAFYLCASSFYNVLTFGAGSRLTVL.

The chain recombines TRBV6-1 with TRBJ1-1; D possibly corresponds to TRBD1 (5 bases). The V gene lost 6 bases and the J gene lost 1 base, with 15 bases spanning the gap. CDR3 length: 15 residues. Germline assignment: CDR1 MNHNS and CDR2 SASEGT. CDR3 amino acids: CASSGWERGNTEAFF. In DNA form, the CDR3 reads TGTGCCAGCAGCGGCTGGGAGAGGGGGAACACTGAAGCTTTCTTT.

This chain's CDR3 is CASGLVLESFSGNTIYF. The CDR3 DNA sequence: TGTGCTAGTGGTTTGGTACTAGAGTCCTTCTCTGGAAACACCATATATTTT. The chain joins TRBV12-5 to TRBJ1-3; D is unresolved. The germline V gene has CDR1 LGHNT and CDR2 FRNRAP. There are 17 residues in the CDR3. V shed 0 bases and J shed 0 bases, with 12 bases lying between them.

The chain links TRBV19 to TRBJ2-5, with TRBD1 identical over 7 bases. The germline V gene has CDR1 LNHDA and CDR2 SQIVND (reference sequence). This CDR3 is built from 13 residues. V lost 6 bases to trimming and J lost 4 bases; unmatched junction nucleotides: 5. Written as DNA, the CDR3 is TGTGCCAGTAGACGAAACAGGGGAGAGACCCAGTACTTC. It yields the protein CASRRNRGETQYF.

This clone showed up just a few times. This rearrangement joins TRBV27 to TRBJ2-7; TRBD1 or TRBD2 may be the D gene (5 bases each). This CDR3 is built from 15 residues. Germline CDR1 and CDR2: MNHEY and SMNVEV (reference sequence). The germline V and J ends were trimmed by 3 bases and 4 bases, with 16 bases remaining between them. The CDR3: CASSFLSEGTYEQYF. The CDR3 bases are TGTGCCAGCAGTTTTCTCTCAGAGGGGACGTACGAGCAGTACTTC.

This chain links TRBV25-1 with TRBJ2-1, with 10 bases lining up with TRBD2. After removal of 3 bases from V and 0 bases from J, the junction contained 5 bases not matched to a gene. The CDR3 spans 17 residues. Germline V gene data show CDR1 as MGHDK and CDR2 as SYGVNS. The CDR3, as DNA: TGTGCCAGCAGTGACCTTAGCGGGGGGAGCTCCTACAATGAGCAGTTCTTC. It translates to CASSDLSGGSSYNEQFF. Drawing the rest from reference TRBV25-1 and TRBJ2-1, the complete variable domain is EADIYQTPRYLVIGTGKKITLECSQTMGHDKMYWYQQDPGMELHLIHYSYGVNSTEKGDLSSESTVSRIRTEHFPLTLESARPSHTSQYLCASSDLSGGSSYNEQFFGPGTRLTVL.

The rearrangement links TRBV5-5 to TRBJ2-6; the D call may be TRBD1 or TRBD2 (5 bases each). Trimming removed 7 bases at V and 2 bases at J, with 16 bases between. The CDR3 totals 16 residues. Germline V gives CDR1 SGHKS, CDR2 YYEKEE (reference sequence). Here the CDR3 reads CASGYPGAPGANVLTF. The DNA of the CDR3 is TGTGCCAGCGGTTACCCCGGGGCTCCTGGGGCCAACGTCCTGACTTTC.

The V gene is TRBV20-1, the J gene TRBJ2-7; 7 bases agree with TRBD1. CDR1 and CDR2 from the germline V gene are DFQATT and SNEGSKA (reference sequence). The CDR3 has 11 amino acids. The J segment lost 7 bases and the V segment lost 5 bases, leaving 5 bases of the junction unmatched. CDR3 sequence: CSAGDSEEQYF. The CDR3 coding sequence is TGCAGTGCTGGGGACAGTGAAGAGCAGTACTTC.

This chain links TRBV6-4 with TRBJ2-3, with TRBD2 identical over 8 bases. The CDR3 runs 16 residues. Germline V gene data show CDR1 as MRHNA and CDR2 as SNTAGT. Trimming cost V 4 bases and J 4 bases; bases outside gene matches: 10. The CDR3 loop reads CASSVQAGGSADTQYF. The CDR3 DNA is TGTGCCAGCAGTGTCCAGGCGGGAGGCTCAGCAGATACGCAGTATTTT.

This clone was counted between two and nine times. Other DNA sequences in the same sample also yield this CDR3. CDR3 nucleotides: TGTGCTAGTGGATCGACACTCAACACTGAAGCTTTCTTT. Translation gives CASGSTLNTEAFF. This sequence joins TRBV12-5 and TRBJ1-1; D gene uncertain. Trimming stripped 6 bases from V and 2 bases from J, with 10 bases between. CDR3 length equals 13 residues. CDR1 and CDR2 from the germline V gene are LGHNT and FRNRAP. The full variable domain, its missing parts supplied by reference TRBV12-5 and TRBJ1-1, is DARVTQTPRHKVTEMGQEVTMRCQPILGHNTVFWYRQTMMQGLELLAYFRNRAPLDDSGMPKDRFSAEMPDATLATLKIQPSEPRDSAVYFCASGSTLNTEAFFGQGTRLTVV.

CDR3 loop: CASSMGEDRTFYTEAFF. The DNA for the CDR3 is TGTGCCAGTAGTATGGGGGAGGACAGAACTTTCTACACTGAAGCTTTCTTT. The chain has TRBV19 and TRBJ1-1, with D perhaps matching TRBD1 (6 bases). This CDR3 has 17 amino acids. Germline-derived CDR1 and CDR2 are LNHDA and SQIVND (reference sequence). Trimming took 3 bases from V and 3 from J, leaving 20 bases between them.

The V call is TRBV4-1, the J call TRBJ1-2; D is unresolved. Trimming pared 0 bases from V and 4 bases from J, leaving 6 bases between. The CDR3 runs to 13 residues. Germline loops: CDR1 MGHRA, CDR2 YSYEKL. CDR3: CASSQDTVYGYTF. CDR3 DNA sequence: TGCGCCAGCAGCCAAGATACAGTCTATGGCTACACCTTC.

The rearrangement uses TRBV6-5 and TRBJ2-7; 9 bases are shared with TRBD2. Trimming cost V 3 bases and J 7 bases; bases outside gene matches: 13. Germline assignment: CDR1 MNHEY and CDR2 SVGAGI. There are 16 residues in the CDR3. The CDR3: CASSYDSGSMMGEQYF. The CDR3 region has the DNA TGTGCCAGCAGTTATGATAGCGGGAGTATGATGGGGGAGCAGTACTTC.

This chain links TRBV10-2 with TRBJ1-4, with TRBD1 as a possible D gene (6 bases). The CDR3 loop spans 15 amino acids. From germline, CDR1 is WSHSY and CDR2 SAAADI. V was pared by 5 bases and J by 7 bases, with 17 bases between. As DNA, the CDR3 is TGCGCCAGCAGTCTCGCGGGGGGGGCAGTTGAAAAACTGTTTTTT. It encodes CASSLAGGAVEKLFF.